This entry features one TCR beta chain sequence. The antigen is unknown. A 5'RACE reaction primed in the constant segment made cDNA libraries of TCR alpha and TCR beta, and these carried sample barcodes and UMIs. TCRdb reanalysed the 5' RACE reads using MiXCR and keeps one entry per CDR3 protein. This sample has 250,000 to 350,000 distinct CDR3 sequences, with about 13% found just once. The data stem from a study of T-cell memory formation after mild COVID-19. The wider study: In these data, TCR clusters were largely donor specific.

The study's findings and limits: Cross-reactive memory seemingly joined, as some responding clones were found in pre-infection memory.

The ends were cut back, 4 bases at V and 4 bases at J, with 14 bases in the middle. CDR3 length equals 14 residues. CDR1 and CDR2 from the germline V gene are DFQATT and SNEGSKA (reference sequence). The V call is TRBV20-1, the J call TRBJ1-5; D is unclear. Sample: PBMCs or a T cell subset sorted from them (not recorded which). The clonotype originates from a young man who had mild COVID-19 (a few samples of this study predate the infection). Cell type and time point are not known. Written as DNA, the CDR3 is TGCAGTGCTAAAGGTGTAACGTCAAATCAGCCCCAGCATTTT. As protein: CSAKGVTSNQPQHF.